These 24 T cell receptor beta chains originate from one sample sequenced in a study of vaccination effects on CD4 cells after COVID-19 (dated by TCRdb to about 2022). For these TCRs, the target antigens are not known. Library preparation was by the immunoSEQ multiplex PCR assay. In its TCRdb copy, this immuneACCESS table keeps in-frame sequences only and misses some clones. Where compared with another copy, unresolved V genes explain less than half of these, and the others have no known cause. The sample yields around 16,000 clones; 70% were counted once. The ten largest account for 9% of the sample. In the ViraFEST assay, PBMC were stimulated with viral peptide pools, and antigen-specific CD4+ T cell clonotypes were then identified by expansion using TCR sequencing. After around 11 days of culture, CD4+ T cells were isolated with the EasySep CD4+ T cell isolation kit. Each participant got two doses of an mRNA SARS-CoV-2 vaccine, either BNT162b2 or mRNA-1273.

Sequenced here: CD4+ T cells from PBMCs cultured with SARS-CoV-2 spike peptides, sampled after COVID-19 vaccination. According to the study, the label for this sample's cell subset or site signals: SARS-CoV-2 spike overlapping peptide pool stimulation. The receptors originated from a human donor who received a COVID-19 vaccine.

The chain combines TRBV28 with TRBJ1-2; D uncertain. The CDR3 extends over 13 amino acids. CDR1 is MDHEN, CDR2 SYDVKM, per germline. Deletions cut 3 bases from V and 4 bases from J, with 9 bases between. This CDR3 is CASSLLRLYGYTF. CDR3 nucleotides: TGTGCCAGCAGTTTGCTGCGCCTCTATGGCTACACCTTC.

The rearrangement uses TRBV20-1 and TRBJ1-2; 8 positions match TRBD1. CDR1 and CDR2 (germline): DFQATT, SNEGSKA (reference sequence). The CDR3 totals 11 residues. V lost 6 bases and J lost 6; bases outside the gene matches: 3. CDR3 bases: TGCAGTGCCCAGACAGGGGATGGCTACACCTTC. It translates to CSAQTGDGYTF.

CDR3 protein: CASSLARGGTEAFF. CDR3 DNA sequence: TGCGCCAGCAGCTTGGCCAGGGGTGGCACTGAAGCTTTCTTT. This chain connects TRBV5-1 to TRBJ1-1, with D perhaps TRBD1 (6 bases). The CDR3 runs 14 residues. V lost 0 bases and J lost 4, with 10 bases in between. Germline lookup yields CDR1 SGHRS and CDR2 YFSETQ.

The V and J genes are TRBV27 and TRBJ2-7; D unclear. Germline CDR1 reads MNHEY; CDR2 reads SMNVEV (reference sequence). The CDR3 has 15 amino acids. Trimming removed 4 bases at V and 3 bases at J, with 16 bases between. The CDR3 DNA is TGTGCCAGCAGTTCCTACTCTTTAGGAGACTACGAGCAGTACTTC. Its translation is CASSSYSLGDYEQYF.

This clone was recorded once. CDR3 sequence (DNA): TGTGCCAGCAGCTTACAGGGACAGGGGGCGCAGGCTTTCTTT. The encoded protein is CASSLQGQGAQAFF. The chain recombines TRBV7-2 with TRBJ1-1, with 12 bases fitting TRBD1. In germline, CDR1 is SGHTA, CDR2 FQGNSA. V trimming: 2 bases; J trimming: 11 bases; junction bases outside the gene matches: 6. The CDR3 is 14 residues long.

The chain uses TRBV14 and TRBJ1-3; D is undetermined. V gave up 1 base and J gave up 0 bases, with 7 bases separating them. This CDR3 has 15 amino acids. Germline CDR1 and CDR2: SGHDN and FVKESK. CDR3 sequence reads: CASSQVPLSGNTIYF. The CDR3 region has the DNA TGTGCCAGCAGCCAAGTTCCCCTCTCTGGAAACACCATATATTTT.

This chain uses TRBV19 with TRBJ1-2, with D tentatively TRBD1 (5 bases). This CDR3 contains 13 residues. The germline V gene encodes CDR1 LNHDA and CDR2 SQIVND (reference sequence). The germline V and J ends were trimmed by 7 bases and 4 bases, with 13 bases remaining between them. In DNA form, the CDR3 reads TGTGCCAGTAATGGGGGGACTCCCTATGGCTACACCTTC. Translating gives CASNGGTPYGYTF.

About this clone: Relative to the germline gene, one junction end is altered; a read error may explain this. The rearrangement uses TRBV19 and TRBJ1-5; TRBD1 aligns across 9 bases. The CDR3 spans 14 residues. CDR1 is LNHDA and CDR2 is SQIVND in the germline V gene (reference sequence). The CDR3 sequence: CASRPTGGNQPQHF. The CDR3 coding sequence is TGTGCCAGTAGACCCACAGGGGGCAACCAGCCCCAGCATTTT. The whole variable domain, filled in from reference TRBV19 and TRBJ1-5, reads DGGITQSPKYLFRKEGQNVTLSCEQNLNHDAMYWYRQDPGQGLRLIYYSQIVNDFQKGDIAEGYSVSREKKESFPLTVTSAQKNPTAFYLCASRPTGGNQPQHFGDGTRLSIL.

The V and J genes are TRBV6-5 and TRBJ1-4; 9 bases are a match to TRBD1. The length of the CDR3 is 14 residues. The germline V gene encodes CDR1 MNHEY and CDR2 SVGAGI. Germline trimming cut 6 bases from V and 8 bases from J; bases unmatched to any gene: 7. CDR3 nucleotide sequence: TGTGCCAGCAGCTCCGGGACAGGGATCGAAAAACTGTTTTTT. It yields the protein CASSSGTGIEKLFF.

J is TRBJ1-1 and V is TRBV5-1; D remains ambiguous. Deletions cut 7 bases from V and 6 bases from J, with 16 bases between. Germline CDR1 SGHRS, CDR2 YFSETQ. This CDR3 contains 13 residues. Here the CDR3 reads CASGSNSAPEAFF. The CDR3 nucleotides are TGCGCCAGCGGATCTAACAGTGCCCCTGAAGCTTTCTTT.

This clone appeared a single time. This chain uses TRBV7-8 with TRBJ2-7; a weak D match, TRBD2 (5 bases). The V gene lost 5 bases and the J gene lost 0 bases, with 11 bases spanning the gap. The CDR3 contains 14 residues. The V gene's germline CDR1 is SGHVS and CDR2 FQNEAQ. Written as DNA, the CDR3 is TGTGCCAGCAGCCGGACTTATAACTCCTACGAGCAGTACTTC. As protein: CASSRTYNSYEQYF. Based on the CDR3 plus reference TRBV7-8 and TRBJ2-7, the full variable domain is GAGVSQSPRYKVAKRGQDVALRCDPISGHVSLFWYQQALGQGPEFLTYFQNEAQLDKSGLPSDRFFAERPEGSVSTLKIQRTQQEDSAVYLCASSRTYNSYEQYFGPGTRLTVT.

V is TRBV5-4 and J is TRBJ1-2; no firm D call. This CDR3 has 13 amino acids. The germline gives CDR1 SGHNT, CDR2 YYREEE (reference sequence). V was trimmed by 2 bases and J by 3 bases, leaving 8 bases between them. CDR3 sequence: CASSLPSDYGYTF. The CDR3 DNA is TGTGCCAGCAGCTTACCATCTGACTATGGCTACACCTTC. Full variable domain (outside the CDR3, taken from reference TRBV5-4 and TRBJ1-2): ETGVTQSPTHLIKTRGQQVTLRCSSQSGHNTVSWYQQALGQGPQFIFQYYREEENGRGNFPPRFSGLQFPNYSSELNVNALELDDSALYLCASSLPSDYGYTFGSGTRLTVV.

The V call is TRBV2, the J call TRBJ1-2; tentative D call: TRBD1 (6 bases). Trimming removed 5 bases from V and 6 bases from J, with 13 bases in between. CDR1 is SNHLY, CDR2 FYNNEI, per germline. This CDR3 spans 13 amino acids. For the CDR3, the DNA is TGTGCCAGCAGTTATACAGGGTGGGATGGCTACACCTTC. It is translated as CASSYTGWDGYTF.

The gene calls are TRBV30 and TRBJ2-3, with D perhaps being TRBD1 or TRBD2 (5 bases each). The CDR3 has 15 amino acids. The germline CDR1 and CDR2 sequences are GTSNPN and SVGIG (reference sequence). Trimming cost V 2 bases and J 4 bases, with 16 bases left between them. CDR3 protein: CAWSPGWQGADTQYF. CDR3 coding DNA: TGTGCCTGGAGTCCGGGGTGGCAGGGTGCAGATACGCAGTATTTT.

This chain uses TRBV11-3 with TRBJ2-1; D gene unclear. Germline CDR1 reads SGHNT; CDR2 reads YENEEA. The CDR3 is made up of 14 amino acids. The ends were cut back, 5 bases at V and 6 bases at J, with 14 bases in the middle. The CDR3 protein is CASSTTVKSNEQFF. The CDR3 DNA sequence: TGTGCCAGCAGCACTACTGTGAAGAGCAATGAGCAGTTCTTC.

The chain recombines TRBV7-2 with TRBJ1-1; D is unresolved. The germline V gene encodes CDR1 SGHTA and CDR2 FQGNSA. V lost 4 bases and J lost 11, with 20 bases in between. The CDR3 is 14 amino acids. The DNA for the CDR3 is TGTGCCAGCAGCTCCAGATTATCCAGCCCCTGGGCTTTCTTT. Translating it yields CASSSRLSSPWAFF. The full variable domain, rest sourced from reference TRBV7-2 and TRBJ1-1, is GAGVSQSPSNKVTEKGKDVELRCDPISGHTALYWYRQSLGQGLEFLIYFQGNSAPDKSGLPSDRFSAERTGGSVSTLTIQRTQQEDSAVYLCASSSRLSSPWAFFGQGTRLTVV.

The gene calls are TRBV19 and TRBJ1-2; D perhaps matches TRBD1 (5 bases). CDR1 is LNHDA, CDR2 SQIVND, per germline (reference sequence). Trimming took off 6 bases at V and 5 bases at J, with 19 bases between the two ends. The CDR3 loop spans 15 amino acids. CDR3 loop: CASSAGRGGEYGYTF. The CDR3 DNA sequence: TGTGCCAGTAGCGCCGGACGGGGGGGAGAGTATGGCTACACCTTC.

The chain links TRBV7-2 to TRBJ1-1; D is unresolved. Germline V gene lookup returns CDR1 SGHTA and CDR2 FQGNSA. The V and J ends lost 2 bases and 0 bases respectively, with 10 bases between them. This CDR3 spans 15 amino acids. CDR3 in DNA: TGTGCCAGCAGCTTAAGTGTTTATCTGAACACTGAAGCTTTCTTT. It specifies CASSLSVYLNTEAFF. The full variable domain, its missing parts supplied by reference TRBV7-2 and TRBJ1-1, is GAGVSQSPSNKVTEKGKDVELRCDPISGHTALYWYRQSLGQGLEFLIYFQGNSAPDKSGLPSDRFSAERTGGSVSTLTIQRTQQEDSAVYLCASSLSVYLNTEAFFGQGTRLTVV.

The rearrangement joins TRBV7-2 to TRBJ1-5; no reliable D call. This CDR3 comprises 15 residues. V dropped 0 bases and J dropped 6 bases, with 12 bases sitting between them. The germline gives CDR1 SGHTA, CDR2 FQGNSA. In nucleotides, the CDR3 is TGTGCCAGCAGCTTAGCCGCGGGGTCGCGTCAGCCCCAGCATTTT. Its translation: CASSLAAGSRQPQHF.

This chain joins TRBV7-2 and TRBJ2-5; 7 bases line up with TRBD2. Germline CDR1 SGHTA, CDR2 FQGNSA. The trim removed 2 bases at V and 6 bases at J, leaving 6 bases unmatched. CDR3 length: 14 amino acids. In DNA form, the CDR3 reads TGTGCCAGCAGCTTACAGAGCGGGATGCAGACCCAGTACTTC. Protein: CASSLQSGMQTQYF.

J is TRBJ2-1 and V is TRBV12-5; 8 bases line up with TRBD1. CDR3 length: 17 amino acids. From germline, CDR1 is LGHNT and CDR2 FRNRAP. Germline trimming cut 0 bases from V and 5 bases from J; bases unmatched to any gene: 9. The CDR3 is CASGLVLEQGAHNEQFF. The CDR3 DNA follows: TGTGCTAGTGGTTTGGTACTTGAGCAGGGGGCCCACAATGAGCAGTTCTTC.

In its sample, this clone was seen a few times. J is TRBJ1-1 and V is TRBV5-1; 7 bases are a match to TRBD1. V lost 3 bases to trimming and J lost 4 bases; unmatched junction nucleotides: 9. Germline-derived CDR1 and CDR2 are SGHRS and YFSETQ. This CDR3 has 15 amino acids. For the CDR3, the DNA is TGCGCCAGCAGCTCTACTTCAGGGGGGCGCACTGAAGCTTTCTTT. It specifies CASSSTSGGRTEAFF.

In this sample, this clone turned up a few times. The rearrangement joins TRBV3-1 (or the pseudogene TRBV3-2) to TRBJ1-1; D is unresolved. Trimming stripped 0 bases from V and 5 bases from J, with 4 bases between. CDR1 is LGHDT, CDR2 YNNKEL, per germline (reference sequence). The CDR3 is 12 amino acids. CDR3 region: CASSQEGTEAFF. The CDR3 DNA follows: TGTGCCAGCAGCCAAGAGGGGACTGAAGCTTTCTTT.

In this sample, this clone turned up a few times. CDR3 nucleotide sequence: TGCGCCAGCAACCTGGACCTGAACACTGAAGCTTTCTTT. Translated, it gives CASNLDLNTEAFF. This rearrangement joins TRBV5-1 to TRBJ1-1; D gene uncertain. The length of the CDR3 is 13 residues. CDR1 and CDR2 from the germline V gene are SGHRS and YFSETQ. V was clipped by 6 bases and J by 0 bases, with 9 bases between them.